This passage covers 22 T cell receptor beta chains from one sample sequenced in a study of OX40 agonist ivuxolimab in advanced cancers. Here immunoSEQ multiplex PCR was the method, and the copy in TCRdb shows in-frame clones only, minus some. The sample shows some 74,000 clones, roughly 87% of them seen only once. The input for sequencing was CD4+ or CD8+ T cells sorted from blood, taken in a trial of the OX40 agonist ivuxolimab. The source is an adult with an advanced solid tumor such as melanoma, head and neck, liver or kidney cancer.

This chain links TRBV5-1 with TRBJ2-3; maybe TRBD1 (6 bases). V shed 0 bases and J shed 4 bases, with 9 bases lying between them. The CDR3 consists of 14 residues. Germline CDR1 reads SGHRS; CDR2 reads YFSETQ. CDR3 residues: CASSLGNRADTQYF. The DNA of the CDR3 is TGCGCCAGCAGCTTGGGTAACAGGGCAGATACGCAGTATTTT.

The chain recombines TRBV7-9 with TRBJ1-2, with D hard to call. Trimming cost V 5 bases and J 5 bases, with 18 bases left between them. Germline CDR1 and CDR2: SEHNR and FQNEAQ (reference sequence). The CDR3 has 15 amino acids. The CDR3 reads CASSRLAPAGYGYTF. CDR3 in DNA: TGTGCCAGCAGCCGCTTGGCGCCTGCCGGGTATGGCTACACCTTC.

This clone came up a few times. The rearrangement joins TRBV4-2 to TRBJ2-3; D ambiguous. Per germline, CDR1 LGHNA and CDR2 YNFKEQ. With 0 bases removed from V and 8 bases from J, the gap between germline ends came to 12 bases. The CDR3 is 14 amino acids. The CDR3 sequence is CASSQDETRATQYF. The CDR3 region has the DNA TGTGCCAGCAGCCAAGATGAGACACGAGCTACGCAGTATTTT.

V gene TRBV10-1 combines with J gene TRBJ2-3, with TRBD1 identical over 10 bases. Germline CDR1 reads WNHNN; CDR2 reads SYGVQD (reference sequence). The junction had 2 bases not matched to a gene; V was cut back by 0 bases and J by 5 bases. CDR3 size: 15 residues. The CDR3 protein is CASSESTGGRDTQYF. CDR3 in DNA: TGCGCCAGCAGTGAGTCGACAGGGGGCAGAGATACGCAGTATTTT.

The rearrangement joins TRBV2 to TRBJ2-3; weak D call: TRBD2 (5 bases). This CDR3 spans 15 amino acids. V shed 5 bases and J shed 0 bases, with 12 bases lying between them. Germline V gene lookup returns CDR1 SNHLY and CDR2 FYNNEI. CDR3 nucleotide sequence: TGTGCCAGCAGTCCTAATAGCGTTAGCACAGATACGCAGTATTTT. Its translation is CASSPNSVSTDTQYF.

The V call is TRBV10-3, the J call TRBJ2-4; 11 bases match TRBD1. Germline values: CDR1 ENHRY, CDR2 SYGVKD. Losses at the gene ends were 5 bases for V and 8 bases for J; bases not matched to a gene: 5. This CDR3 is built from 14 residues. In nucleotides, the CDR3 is TGTGCCATCAGTCCCGGGACAGGGGGGGACATTCAGTACTTC. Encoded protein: CAISPGTGGDIQYF.

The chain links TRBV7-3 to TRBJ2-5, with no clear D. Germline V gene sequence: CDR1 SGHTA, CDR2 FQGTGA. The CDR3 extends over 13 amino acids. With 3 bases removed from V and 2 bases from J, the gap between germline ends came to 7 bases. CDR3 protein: CASSFSLQETQYF. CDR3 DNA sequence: TGTGCCAGCAGCTTTTCTCTACAAGAGACCCAGTACTTC.

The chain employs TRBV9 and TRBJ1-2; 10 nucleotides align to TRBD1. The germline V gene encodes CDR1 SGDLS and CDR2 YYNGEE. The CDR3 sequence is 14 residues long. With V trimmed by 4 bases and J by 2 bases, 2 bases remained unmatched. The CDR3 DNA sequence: TGTGCCAGCAGCCCGGGACAGGGGAACTATGGCTACACCTTC. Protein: CASSPGQGNYGYTF.

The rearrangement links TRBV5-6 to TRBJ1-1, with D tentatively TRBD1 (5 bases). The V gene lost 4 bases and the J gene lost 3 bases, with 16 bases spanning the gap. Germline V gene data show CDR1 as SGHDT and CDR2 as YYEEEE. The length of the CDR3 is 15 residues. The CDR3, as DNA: TGTGCCAGCAGCCCCGGGGGGGGTCATGACACTGAAGCTTTCTTT. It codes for CASSPGGGHDTEAFF.

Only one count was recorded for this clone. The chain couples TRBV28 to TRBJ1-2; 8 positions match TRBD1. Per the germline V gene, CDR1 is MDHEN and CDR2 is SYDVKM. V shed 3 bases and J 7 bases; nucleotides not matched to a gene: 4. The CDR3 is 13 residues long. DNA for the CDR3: TGTGCCAGCAGTTTGCCAGGGGGCGGTGGCTACACCTTC. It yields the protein CASSLPGGGGYTF.

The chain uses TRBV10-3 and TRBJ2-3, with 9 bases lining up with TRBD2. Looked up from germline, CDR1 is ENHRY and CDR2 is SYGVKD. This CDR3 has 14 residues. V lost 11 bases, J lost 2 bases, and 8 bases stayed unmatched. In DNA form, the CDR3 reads TGTGCCGGCGGGGGGGCCCAAGCCACAGATACGCAGTATTTT. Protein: CAGGGAQATDTQYF.

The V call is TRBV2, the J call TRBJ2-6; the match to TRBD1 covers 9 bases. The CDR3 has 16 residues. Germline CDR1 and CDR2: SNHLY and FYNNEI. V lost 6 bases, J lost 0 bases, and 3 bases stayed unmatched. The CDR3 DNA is TGTGCCAGCAGCCGACAGGGGGGCTCTGGGGCCAACGTCCTGACTTTC. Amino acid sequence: CASSRQGGSGANVLTF.

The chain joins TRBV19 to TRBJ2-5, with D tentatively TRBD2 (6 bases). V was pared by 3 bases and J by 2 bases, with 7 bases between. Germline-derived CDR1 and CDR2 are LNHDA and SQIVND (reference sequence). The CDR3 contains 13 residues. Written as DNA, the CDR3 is TGTGCCAGTAGTATGACTAGTCAAGAGACCCAGTACTTC. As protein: CASSMTSQETQYF. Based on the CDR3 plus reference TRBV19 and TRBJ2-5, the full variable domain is DGGITQSPKYLFRKEGQNVTLSCEQNLNHDAMYWYRQDPGQGLRLIYYSQIVNDFQKGDIAEGYSVSREKKESFPLTVTSAQKNPTAFYLCASSMTSQETQYFGPGTRLLVL.

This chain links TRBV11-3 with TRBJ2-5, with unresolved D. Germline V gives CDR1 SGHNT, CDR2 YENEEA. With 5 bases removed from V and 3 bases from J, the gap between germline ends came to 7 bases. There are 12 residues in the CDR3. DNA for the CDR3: TGTGCCAGCAGCAAGGGAAAAGAGACCCAGTACTTC. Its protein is CASSKGKETQYF.

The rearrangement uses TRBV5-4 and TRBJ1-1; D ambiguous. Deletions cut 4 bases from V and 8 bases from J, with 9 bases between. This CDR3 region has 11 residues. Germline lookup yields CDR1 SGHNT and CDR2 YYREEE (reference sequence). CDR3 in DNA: TGTGCCAGCAGCCTCAGAGGAGAAGCTTTCTTT. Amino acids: CASSLRGEAFF.

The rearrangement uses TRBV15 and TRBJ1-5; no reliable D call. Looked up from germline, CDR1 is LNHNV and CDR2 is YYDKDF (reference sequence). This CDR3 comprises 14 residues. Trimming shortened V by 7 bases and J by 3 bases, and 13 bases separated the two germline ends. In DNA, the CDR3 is TGTGCCACCAAGGAGGGAAACCTCAATCAGCCCCAGCATTTT. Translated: CATKEGNLNQPQHF.

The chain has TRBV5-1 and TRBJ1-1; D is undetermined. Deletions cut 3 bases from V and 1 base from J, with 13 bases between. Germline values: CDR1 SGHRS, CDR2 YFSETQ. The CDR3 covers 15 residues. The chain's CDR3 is CASSSKPLGNTEAFF. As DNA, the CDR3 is TGCGCCAGCAGCTCAAAGCCGTTGGGGAACACTGAAGCTTTCTTT. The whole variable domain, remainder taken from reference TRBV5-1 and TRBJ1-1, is KAGVTQTPRYLIKTRGQQVTLSCSPISGHRSVSWYQQTPGQGLQFLFEYFSETQRNKGNFPGRFSGRQFSNSRSEMNVSTLELGDSALYLCASSSKPLGNTEAFFGQGTRLTVV.

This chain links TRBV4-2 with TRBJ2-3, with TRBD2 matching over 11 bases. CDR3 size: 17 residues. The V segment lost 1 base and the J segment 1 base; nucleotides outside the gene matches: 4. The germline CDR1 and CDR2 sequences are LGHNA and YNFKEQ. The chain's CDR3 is CASSQGLAGTGTDTQYF. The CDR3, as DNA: TGTGCCAGCAGCCAAGGACTAGCGGGGACCGGCACAGATACGCAGTATTTT.

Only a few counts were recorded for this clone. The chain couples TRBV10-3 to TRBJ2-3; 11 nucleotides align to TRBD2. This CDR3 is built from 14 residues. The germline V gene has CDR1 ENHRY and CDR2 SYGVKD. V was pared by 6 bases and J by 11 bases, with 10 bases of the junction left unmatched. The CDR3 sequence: CAISADTSGGKQYF. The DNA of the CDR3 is TGTGCCATCAGCGCCGACACTAGCGGGGGCAAGCAGTATTTT.

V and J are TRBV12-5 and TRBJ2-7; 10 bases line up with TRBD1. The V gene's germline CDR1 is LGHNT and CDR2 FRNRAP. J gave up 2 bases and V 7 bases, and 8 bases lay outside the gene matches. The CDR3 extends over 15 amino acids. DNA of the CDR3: TGTGCTAGTGCCCCGGACAGGGGGAACCCCTACGAGCAGTACTTC. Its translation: CASAPDRGNPYEQYF.

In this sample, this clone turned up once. The CDR3 spells CAWSRSNTGELFF. The DNA for the CDR3 is TGTGCCTGGAGTAGGTCGAACACCGGGGAGCTGTTTTTT. This chain links TRBV30 with TRBJ2-2; D is unclear. The V gene lost 2 bases and the J gene lost 0 bases, with 4 bases spanning the gap. This CDR3 is 13 amino acids long. Germline V gives CDR1 GTSNPN, CDR2 SVGIG (reference sequence).

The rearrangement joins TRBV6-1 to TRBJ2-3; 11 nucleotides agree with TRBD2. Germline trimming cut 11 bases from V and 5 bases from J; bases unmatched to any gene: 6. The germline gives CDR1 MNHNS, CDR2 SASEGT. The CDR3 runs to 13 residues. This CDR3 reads CAVAGGLKDTQYF. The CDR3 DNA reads TGTGCCGTAGCGGGGGGGCTAAAAGATACGCAGTATTTT.